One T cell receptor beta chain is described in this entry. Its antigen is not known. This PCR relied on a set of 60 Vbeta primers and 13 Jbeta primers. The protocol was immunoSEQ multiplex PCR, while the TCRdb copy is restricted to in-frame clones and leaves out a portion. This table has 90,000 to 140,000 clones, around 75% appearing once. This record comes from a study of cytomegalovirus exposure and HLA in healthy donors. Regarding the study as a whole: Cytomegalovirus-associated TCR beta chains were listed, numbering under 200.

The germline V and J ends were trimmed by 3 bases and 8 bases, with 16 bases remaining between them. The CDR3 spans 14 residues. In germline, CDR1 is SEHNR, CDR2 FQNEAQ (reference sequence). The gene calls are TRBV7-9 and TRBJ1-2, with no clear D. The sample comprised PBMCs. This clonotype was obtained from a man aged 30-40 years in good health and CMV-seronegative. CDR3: CASSFAGSSEGYTF. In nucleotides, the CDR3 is TGTGCCAGCAGCTTCGCCGGGTCTTCGGAAGGCTACACCTTC.